This T cell receptor (beta chain) was retrieved from a study of T cells in Graves' hyperthyroidism and ophthalmopathy. In the ophthalmopathy cohort, Clinical Activity Score was at least 3, NOSPECS grade at least 4, and duration under 3 months. Amplified regions were TCR beta CDR3 sequences from RNA transcripts. The primer set for the first-round RT-PCR of the TCR CDR3 was HTBI. In TCRdb, the multiplex PCR reads were re-called with MiXCR into one record per CDR3 protein. The repertoire includes a few hundred thousand distinct CDR3 sequences, roughly 13% of them detected once, and about 37% sits in the top ten. Study results and caveats: Also found in blood were most expanded thyroid clonotypes above 0.001. In validation, the model predicted ophthalmopathy. These predictions came a median roughly 7.1 months before onset.

Germline assignment: CDR1 MDHEN and CDR2 SYDVKM. The CDR3 runs to 13 residues. A note on this clonotype: The target antigen is unknown. This may come from a read error, since a much larger clone is one base off.

This rearrangement joins TRBV28 to TRBJ1-2; 7 bases agree with TRBD1. Sequencing was done on a sample of blood. This receptor was obtained from a woman aged 40 to 50 with Graves' ophthalmopathy. The CDR3 region has the DNA TGTGCCAACAGTTTGACAGGGAGCGGTGGCTACACCTTC. Protein sequence: CANSLTGSGGYTF.